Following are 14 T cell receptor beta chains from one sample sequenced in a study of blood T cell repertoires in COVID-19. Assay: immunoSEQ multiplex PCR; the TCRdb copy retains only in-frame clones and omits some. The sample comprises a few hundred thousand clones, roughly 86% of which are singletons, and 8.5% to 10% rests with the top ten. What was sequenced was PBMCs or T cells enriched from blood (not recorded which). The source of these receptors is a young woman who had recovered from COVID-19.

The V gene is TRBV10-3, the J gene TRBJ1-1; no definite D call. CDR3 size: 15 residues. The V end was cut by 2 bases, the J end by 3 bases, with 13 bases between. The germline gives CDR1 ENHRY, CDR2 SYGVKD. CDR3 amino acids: CAISEGSGLDTEAFF. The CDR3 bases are TGTGCCATCAGTGAGGGGAGTGGACTTGACACTGAAGCTTTCTTT.

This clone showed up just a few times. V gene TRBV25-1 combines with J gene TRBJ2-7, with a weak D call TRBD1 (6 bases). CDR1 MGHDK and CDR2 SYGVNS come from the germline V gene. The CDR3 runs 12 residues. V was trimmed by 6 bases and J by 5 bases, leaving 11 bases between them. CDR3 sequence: CASREQGHEQYF. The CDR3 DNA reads TGTGCCAGCAGGGAACAGGGTCACGAGCAGTACTTC.

The CDR3 DNA follows: TGTGCCACCAGCAGAGATCGACCCCCGGGCTCTGGAAACACCATATATTTT. Translated: CATSRDRPPGSGNTIYF. The gene calls are TRBV15 and TRBJ1-3; D remains unclear. Trimming removed 0 bases from V and 0 bases from J, with 12 bases in between. Germline V gives CDR1 LNHNV, CDR2 YYDKDF (reference sequence). The CDR3 is 17 amino acids.

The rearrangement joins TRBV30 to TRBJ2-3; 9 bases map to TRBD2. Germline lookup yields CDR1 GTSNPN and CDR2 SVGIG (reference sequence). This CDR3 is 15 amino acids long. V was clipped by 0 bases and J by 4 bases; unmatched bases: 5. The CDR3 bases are TGTGCCTGGAGTGTACCGCGGGGGGGCCCAGATACGCAGTATTTT. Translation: CAWSVPRGGPDTQYF.

CDR3 sequence reads: CASSFSAGRNTEAFF. In nucleotides, the CDR3 is TGTGCCAGCAGCTTTTCTGCGGGCAGGAACACTGAAGCTTTCTTT. V and J are TRBV11-2 and TRBJ1-1; D remains ambiguous. The CDR3 covers 15 residues. The V end was cut by 3 bases, the J end by 1 base, with 12 bases between. Germline V CDR1 and CDR2: SGHAT, FQNNGV.

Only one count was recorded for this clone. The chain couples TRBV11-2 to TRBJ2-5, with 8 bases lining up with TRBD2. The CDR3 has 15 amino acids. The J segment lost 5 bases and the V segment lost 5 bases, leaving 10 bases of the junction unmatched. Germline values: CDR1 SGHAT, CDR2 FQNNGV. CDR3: CASSPGLDFGETQYF. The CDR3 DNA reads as TGTGCCAGCAGCCCGGGACTAGACTTCGGGGAGACCCAGTACTTC.

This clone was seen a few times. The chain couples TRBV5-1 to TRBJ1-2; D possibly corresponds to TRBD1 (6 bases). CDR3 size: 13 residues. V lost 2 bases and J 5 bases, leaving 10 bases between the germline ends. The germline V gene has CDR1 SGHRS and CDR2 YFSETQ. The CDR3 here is CASSLDRTYGYTF. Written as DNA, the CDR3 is TGCGCCAGCAGCTTAGACAGGACTTATGGCTACACCTTC.

The CDR3 bases are TGTGCCAGCAGTGGGACAGGGGGTAACTATGGCTACACCTTC. Translation: CASSGTGGNYGYTF. The rearrangement links TRBV2 to TRBJ1-2, with 10 bases aligning to TRBD1. J lost 1 base, V lost 4 bases, and 0 bases had no gene match. The CDR3 loop spans 14 amino acids. Germline V gene data show CDR1 as SNHLY and CDR2 as FYNNEI.

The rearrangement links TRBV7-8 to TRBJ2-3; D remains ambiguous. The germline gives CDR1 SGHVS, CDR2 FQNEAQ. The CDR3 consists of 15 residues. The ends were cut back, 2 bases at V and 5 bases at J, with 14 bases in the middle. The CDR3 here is CASSLNSLGGDTQYF. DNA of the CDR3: TGTGCCAGCAGCTTAAATTCTCTCGGTGGAGATACGCAGTATTTT.

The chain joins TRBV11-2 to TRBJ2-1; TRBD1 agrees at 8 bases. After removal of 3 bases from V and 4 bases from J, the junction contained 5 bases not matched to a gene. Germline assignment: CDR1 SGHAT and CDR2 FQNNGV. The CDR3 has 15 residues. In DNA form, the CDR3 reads TGTGCCAGCAGCTTGGTCAGGGGGCGTTACAATGAGCAGTTCTTC. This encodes CASSLVRGRYNEQFF.

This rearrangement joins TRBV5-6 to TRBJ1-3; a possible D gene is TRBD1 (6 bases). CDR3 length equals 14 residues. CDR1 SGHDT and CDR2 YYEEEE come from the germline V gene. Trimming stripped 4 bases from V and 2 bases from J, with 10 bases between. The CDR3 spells CASSGYRAGNTIYF. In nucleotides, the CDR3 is TGTGCCAGCAGCGGATACAGGGCTGGAAACACCATATATTTT. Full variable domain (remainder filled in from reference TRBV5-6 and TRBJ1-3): DAGVTQSPTHLIKTRGQQVTLRCSPKSGHDTVSWYQQALGQGPQFIFQYYEEEERQRGNFPDRFSGHQFPNYSSELNVNALLLGDSALYLCASSGYRAGNTIYFGEGSWLTVV.

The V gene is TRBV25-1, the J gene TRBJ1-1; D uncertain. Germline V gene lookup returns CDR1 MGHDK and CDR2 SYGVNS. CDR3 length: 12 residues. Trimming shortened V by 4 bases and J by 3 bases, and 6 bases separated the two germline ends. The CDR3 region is CASSVSDTEAFF. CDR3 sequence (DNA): TGTGCCAGCAGTGTGTCAGACACTGAAGCTTTCTTT.

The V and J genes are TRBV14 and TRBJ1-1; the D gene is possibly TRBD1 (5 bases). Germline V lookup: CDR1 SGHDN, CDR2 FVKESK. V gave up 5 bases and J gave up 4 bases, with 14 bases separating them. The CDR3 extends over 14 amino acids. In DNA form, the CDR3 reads TGTGCCAGCAGCAGAAGTCGGGGGGTCACTGAAGCTTTCTTT. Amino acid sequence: CASSRSRGVTEAFF.

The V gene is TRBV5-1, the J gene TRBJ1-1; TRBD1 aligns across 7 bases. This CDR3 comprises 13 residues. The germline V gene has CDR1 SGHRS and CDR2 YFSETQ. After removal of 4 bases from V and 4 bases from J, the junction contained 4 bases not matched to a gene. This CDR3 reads CASSDSGGTEAFF. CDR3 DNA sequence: TGCGCCAGCAGCGACTCAGGGGGCACTGAAGCTTTCTTT.